The source of this T cell receptor (beta chain) is a study of Graves' ophthalmopathy and Graves' hyperthyroidism. Amplification of the TCR beta CDR3 regions used RNA transcripts (as template). HTBI primers were used in a first-round RT-PCR, which preceded a second-round multiplex PCR. One entry per CDR3 protein results from TCRdb running MiXCR on the multiplex PCR reads. The data hold 200,000 to 250,000 distinct CDR3 sequences, with about a fifth observed a single time. This clonotype was seen many times. Presentation of ophthalmopathy in the donors involved moderate-to-severe activity, CAS ≥3, NOSPECS ≥4 and a duration under 3 months. PBMCs came from less than 12 ml of fresh peripheral blood. This receptor was obtained from a woman aged 45-65 years with Graves' ophthalmopathy. Sequencing was performed on peripheral blood.

CDR3 amino acids: CASSLGTGRRNTEAFF. DNA of the CDR3: TGTGCCAGCAGCTTAGGTACGGGACGGCGGAACACTGAAGCTTTCTTT. The chain employs TRBV13 and TRBJ1-1, with a weak D call TRBD1 (5 bases). The CDR3 loop spans 16 amino acids. The V and J ends lost 0 bases and 1 base respectively, with 12 bases between them. Per germline, CDR1 PRHDT and CDR2 FYEKMQ (reference sequence).